This T cell receptor (beta chain) was retrieved from a study of blood T cell repertoires in COVID-19. Per the authors' pipeline: Counts of nucleated cells, estimated from reference gene primer amplification, were obtained. The repertoire was sequenced with immunoSEQ multiplex PCR; TCRdb's copy has only in-frame clones and lacks some. The DNA gave D and trimming, while V, J and clone size come from that table. Of 150,000 to 200,000 clones detected, around 86% appear once; the ten largest clones hold roughly 3.4%. The CDR3 has 15 residues. Germline assignment: CDR1 LGHNA and CDR2 YNFKEQ. Unmatched junction bases numbered 4, after V lost 4 bases and J lost 8 bases.

The V and J genes are TRBV4-2 and TRBJ2-2, with TRBD2 matching 13 bases. Sample: peripheral blood. The TCR comes from a man in his 70s with acute or convalescent COVID-19. CDR3 nucleotide sequence: TGTGCCAGCAGCCGCGGGACTAGCGGGGATGGGGAGCTGTTTTTT. It is translated as CASSRGTSGDGELFF.